The 18 T cell receptor beta chains in this list originate from one sample, sequenced in a study of control samples from healthy donors and cancer patients. Here immunoSEQ multiplex PCR was the method, and the copy in TCRdb shows in-frame clones only, minus some. The profile shows fewer than 300,000 clones, approximately 80% of them singletons. The sample consisted of PBMCs. These receptors were collected from a woman aged 55-69 years with lung cancer.

The chain recombines TRBV10-3 with TRBJ1-2, with 11 bases aligning to TRBD1. CDR1 is ENHRY and CDR2 is SYGVKD in the germline V gene. V lost 7 bases to trimming and J lost 7 bases; unmatched junction nucleotides: 8. The CDR3 covers 14 residues. This CDR3 reads CAIKKGQGVSGYTF. CDR3 coding DNA: TGTGCCATCAAAAAGGGACAGGGGGTGAGTGGCTACACCTTC.

The J gene is TRBJ1-4, the V gene TRBV14; D is unclear. Germline assignment: CDR1 SGHDN and CDR2 FVKESK. The CDR3 is made up of 13 amino acids. Trimming removed 4 bases at V and 4 bases at J, with 7 bases between. The CDR3 reads CASSPRHNEKLFF. The CDR3 nucleotides read TGTGCCAGCAGCCCTCGACATAATGAAAAACTGTTTTTT.

This clone came up a few times. CDR3 in DNA: TGTGCCAGCAGTGACCTAGCGGGAGGGTACAATGAGCAGTTCTTC. Translated, it gives CASSDLAGGYNEQFF. The J gene is TRBJ2-1, the V gene TRBV28, with TRBD2 matching over 12 bases. The CDR3 covers 15 residues. Germline lookup yields CDR1 MDHEN and CDR2 SYDVKM. V shed 5 bases, J shed 4 bases, and the junction held 3 bases outside the gene matches.

V is TRBV27 and J is TRBJ2-3; the D is unclear. This CDR3 comprises 13 residues. Trimming left V 6 bases short and J 2 bases short, with 9 bases between. Germline values: CDR1 MNHEY, CDR2 SMNVEV (reference sequence). The CDR3 is CASSTILTDTQYF. The DNA for the CDR3 is TGTGCCAGCAGCACAATTCTCACAGATACGCAGTATTTT.

The chain links TRBV27 to TRBJ1-6; D remains ambiguous. Germline V lookup: CDR1 MNHEY, CDR2 SMNVEV (reference sequence). This CDR3 contains 12 residues. V was pared by 5 bases and J by 4 bases, with 3 bases between. The CDR3 loop is CASSVYNSPLHF. The CDR3 nucleotides are TGTGCCAGCAGTGTTTATAATTCACCCCTCCACTTT.

The rearrangement links TRBV9 to TRBJ1-2; a weak D match, TRBD1 (6 bases). The CDR3 runs 14 residues. V was trimmed by 7 bases and J by 5 bases, leaving 18 bases between them. Per germline, CDR1 SGDLS and CDR2 YYNGEE. The CDR3 DNA sequence: TGTGCCAGCTCCCGGGACACCACTTTTTATGGCTACACCTTC. Translating gives CASSRDTTFYGYTF.

This clone was seen a single time. V usage is TRBV5-1 and J usage is TRBJ2-3; tentatively, D is TRBD1 or TRBD2 (6 bases each). This CDR3 comprises 15 residues. Per the germline V gene, CDR1 is SGHRS and CDR2 is YFSETQ. Trimming took off 0 bases at V and 2 bases at J, with 10 bases between the two ends. The CDR3 bases are TGCGCCAGCAGCTTGGCGGGGGCCCACACAGATACGCAGTATTTT. Translating gives CASSLAGAHTDTQYF. The full variable domain, rest sourced from reference TRBV5-1 and TRBJ2-3, is KAGVTQTPRYLIKTRGQQVTLSCSPISGHRSVSWYQQTPGQGLQFLFEYFSETQRNKGNFPGRFSGRQFSNSRSEMNVSTLELGDSALYLCASSLAGAHTDTQYFGPGTRLTVL.

V gene TRBV24-1 combines with J gene TRBJ2-2; tentative D call: TRBD1 (5 bases). Germline CDR1 and CDR2: KGHDR and SFDVKD. V lost 10 bases and J 6 bases, leaving 17 bases between the germline ends. This CDR3 region has 14 residues. The CDR3: CATQGPSYSGELFF. CDR3 bases: TGTGCCACTCAGGGCCCCAGTTATTCCGGGGAGCTGTTTTTT.

The genes are TRBV2 and TRBJ2-3; 8 bases line up with TRBD1. CDR3 size: 14 residues. The V and J ends lost 6 bases and 6 bases, in that order; junction bases with no gene match: 8. Germline CDR1 and CDR2: SNHLY and FYNNEI. CDR3 in DNA: TGTGCCAGCAGCGGGGACAGGAGGGGGGATACGCAGTATTTT. It yields the protein CASSGDRRGDTQYF.

The chain uses TRBV29-1 and TRBJ2-3; D is tentatively TRBD1 or TRBD2 (5 bases each). V gave up 6 bases and J gave up 4 bases, with 11 bases separating them. The CDR3 extends over 12 amino acids. Germline values: CDR1 SQVTM, CDR2 ANQGSEA. The CDR3 nucleotides are TGCAGCGTGGGACGCCTCCCAGATACGCAGTATTTT. This encodes CSVGRLPDTQYF.

The V call is TRBV5-5, the J call TRBJ2-4, with TRBD1 as a possible D gene (6 bases). The CDR3 spans 18 residues. V was trimmed by 3 bases and J by 0 bases, leaving 19 bases between them. Per germline, CDR1 SGHKS and CDR2 YYEKEE (reference sequence). This CDR3 reads CASSYEARTALAKNIQYF. In nucleotides, the CDR3 is TGTGCCAGCAGCTATGAGGCCCGGACAGCGCTAGCCAAAAACATTCAGTACTTC.

The chain joins TRBV15 to TRBJ1-4; 7 bases fit TRBD1. With V trimmed by 3 bases and J by 8 bases, 12 bases remained unmatched. This CDR3 is 16 amino acids long. Germline CDR1 LNHNV, CDR2 YYDKDF (reference sequence). The CDR3, as DNA: TGTGCCACCAGCAGGCCACAGGGGCCCCTAGGAGAAAAACTGTTTTTT. As protein: CATSRPQGPLGEKLFF.

This clone was seen only a few times. The chain's CDR3 is CASSLGQGAYNEQFF. CDR3 coding DNA: TGCGCCAGCAGCTTGGGACAGGGGGCCTACAATGAGCAGTTCTTC. The V and J genes are TRBV5-1 and TRBJ2-1, with 9 bases aligning to TRBD1. The CDR3 covers 15 residues. The germline V gene encodes CDR1 SGHRS and CDR2 YFSETQ. V was clipped by 0 bases and J by 2 bases; unmatched bases: 0.

The chain combines TRBV7-3 with TRBJ2-3; TRBD2 aligns across 8 bases. CDR1 and CDR2 (germline): SGHTA, FQGTGA. CDR3 length: 14 amino acids. V was pared by 1 base and J by 5 bases, with 2 bases of the junction left unmatched. The CDR3 protein is CASSLSGGLDTQYF. The CDR3 DNA follows: TGTGCCAGCAGCTTAAGCGGGGGGCTAGATACGCAGTATTTT.

V is TRBV2 and J is TRBJ1-2, with a possible D match to TRBD1 (5 bases). This CDR3 is built from 15 residues. Germline V lookup: CDR1 SNHLY, CDR2 FYNNEI. The V and J ends lost 0 bases and 4 bases respectively, with 12 bases between them. The CDR3: CASSEAPGTVYGYTF. The CDR3 DNA reads as TGTGCCAGCAGTGAAGCGCCCGGGACGGTCTATGGCTACACCTTC.

The J gene is TRBJ1-2, the V gene TRBV3-1 (or the pseudogene TRBV3-2); no clear D. This CDR3 is built from 13 residues. The ends were cut back, 0 bases at V and 5 bases at J, with 7 bases in the middle. Germline CDR1 reads LGHDT; CDR2 reads YNNKEL (reference sequence). The DNA of the CDR3 is TGTGCCAGCAGCCAAGAGGGGAGGTATGGCTACACCTTC. Translated, it gives CASSQEGRYGYTF.

V usage is TRBV7-9 and J usage is TRBJ1-1; TRBD1 matches at 8 bases. CDR3 length equals 16 residues. Germline V gene lookup returns CDR1 SEHNR and CDR2 FQNEAQ (reference sequence). J gave up 3 bases and V 3 bases, and 9 bases lay outside the gene matches. CDR3 residues: CASSFLSGQGDTEAFF. The CDR3 DNA is TGTGCCAGCAGCTTTCTATCCGGACAGGGCGACACTGAAGCTTTCTTT.

This rearrangement joins TRBV9 to TRBJ2-3; possible D gene TRBD2, 6 bases. Germline V gene data show CDR1 as SGDLS and CDR2 as YYNGEE. Trimming left V 4 bases short and J 1 base short, with 16 bases between. The CDR3 runs 16 residues. CDR3 nucleotides: TGTGCCAGCAGCCCCCGGGGTAGCGGAGGCACAGATACGCAGTATTTT. It codes for CASSPRGSGGTDTQYF.